The 8 T cell receptor beta chains presented below share a single source sample, sequenced in a study of metastatic and nonmetastatic thyroid tumors. No patient received treatment before thyroid surgery. TCRdb reassembled clones from the PCR reads with MiXCR. The sample lists about 52,000 clones, around a sixth occurring once. The sample taken for sequencing was blood. Receptors originate from a female donor with papillary thyroid cancer or a benign thyroid nodule (not recorded which). Some clones in this sample may be carry-over from other donors' samples.

This clone was seen repeatedly, ten times or more. This chain joins TRBV12-3 or TRBV12-4 and TRBJ2-7; D is possibly TRBD1 (5 bases). Trimming took 5 bases from V and 1 from J, leaving 9 bases between them. The CDR3 is made up of 13 amino acids. CDR3 amino acids: CASSRTFSYEQYF. The CDR3 DNA follows: TGTGCCAGCAGTCGGACATTTTCCTACGAGCAGTACTTC.

This clone was recorded many times. CDR3 loop: CASSGADSWKQYF. The DNA of the CDR3 is TGTGCCAGCAGTGGAGCGGACTCCTGGAAGCAGTACTTC. The chain combines TRBV6-1 with TRBJ2-7; TRBD2 might be the D (5 bases). The CDR3 contains 13 residues. CDR1 is MNHNS, CDR2 SASEGT, per germline. Between the trimmed V and J ends, which lost 4 bases and 8 bases, there was a span of 15 bases.

This clone was counted ten times or more. The chain carries TRBV5-1 and TRBJ2-1, with 7 bases fitting TRBD2. CDR3 length equals 15 residues. Germline CDR1 reads SGHRS; CDR2 reads YFSETQ. V dropped 3 bases and J dropped 7; count of bases not matched to a gene: 10. CDR3 loop: CASSSSGNLGNEQFF. Here the CDR3 DNA reads TGCGCCAGCAGCTCAAGCGGGAACCTTGGGAATGAGCAGTTCTTC.

This clone was picked up many times. The same CDR3 also results from other DNA sequences found in this sample. The genes are TRBV20-1 and TRBJ2-7, with 7 bases that match TRBD2. V shed 5 bases, J shed 6 bases, and the junction held 10 bases outside the gene matches. Germline V gives CDR1 DFQATT, CDR2 SNEGSKA (reference sequence). This CDR3 is built from 13 residues. CDR3 region: CSAAPSGKVEQYF. CDR3 nucleotide sequence: TGCAGTGCTGCCCCCAGCGGGAAGGTCGAGCAGTACTTC.

This clone is labeled as medium-sized. The gene calls are TRBV6-1 and TRBJ1-2; D remains ambiguous. V lost 7 bases to trimming and J lost 4 bases, with 16 bases between them. CDR3 size: 14 residues. Germline CDR1 and CDR2: MNHNS and SASEGT. CDR3 amino acids: CASTYSRGSYGYTF. The CDR3 bases are TGTGCCAGCACCTACTCCCGGGGAAGCTATGGCTACACCTTC.

In regard to this clone: This specimen includes other DNA sequences encoding the same CDR3. V gene TRBV3-1 combines with J gene TRBJ2-3, with 7 bases identical to TRBD2. Germline values: CDR1 LGHDT, CDR2 YNNKEL (reference sequence). V shed 1 base, J shed 2 bases, and the junction held 9 bases outside the gene matches. The CDR3 extends over 17 amino acids. The CDR3 spells CASSQGDRTSVTDTQYF. Here the CDR3 DNA reads TGTGCCAGCAGCCAAGGGGACCGAACTAGCGTCACAGATACGCAGTATTTT.

This chain's CDR3 is CATSSGGGEQYF. CDR3 bases: TGTGCCACCAGTTCAGGGGGCGGCGAGCAGTACTTC. The V and J genes are TRBV19 and TRBJ2-7; 8 bases are a match to TRBD1. V gave up 10 bases and J gave up 6 bases; unmatched junction bases: 8. Germline lookup yields CDR1 LNHDA and CDR2 SQIVND (reference sequence). The CDR3 is 12 residues long.

V gene TRBV14 combines with J gene TRBJ2-7, with 14 bases identical to TRBD2. Germline CDR1 reads SGHDN; CDR2 reads FVKESK. This CDR3 contains 21 residues. The trim removed 2 bases at V and 4 bases at J, leaving 19 bases unmatched. The CDR3 coding sequence is TGTGCCAGCAGCCAACACATCCTATGGGGACTAGCGGGAGATGAAGGGTACGAGCAGTACTTC. Translated, it gives CASSQHILWGLAGDEGYEQYF.